This TCR beta chain derives from a study of CD8+ T cells in alopecia areata. Findings and limits, study-wide: Clonality in lesional scalp, especially alopecia totalis/universalis, exceeded that of normal scalp.

A remark on this clone: What it binds is not known.

As to treatment: oral pan-JAK inhibitor, 5-10 mg twice daily. Extraction and reverse transcription of RNA yielded cDNA as the sequencing template. Assay: immunoSEQ multiplex PCR; the TCRdb copy retains only in-frame clones and omits some. The table includes approximately 100,000 clones, approximately 84% detected once. Germline CDR1 and CDR2: MDHEN and SYDVKM. This CDR3 contains 14 residues. The rearrangement joins TRBV28 to TRBJ2-5, with TRBD1 matching over 7 bases. The J call could be wrong; TRBJ2-7 is a better fit for the DNA end. Sequences were derived from CD8+ T cells sorted from blood, sampled between weeks 30 and 35, from a patient treated with tofacitinib. This clonotype was obtained from a human donor with alopecia areata. The CDR3 DNA reads as TGTGCCAGCAGGGACAGGTATGAATCCTACGAGCAGTACTTC. Translated: CASRDRYESYEQYF.